The clone carrying this T cell receptor beta chain was detected only a few times. Its antigen is not identified. These data belong to a study of molecular identifiers for immune sequencing clone quantification. One entry per CDR3 protein, called by TCRdb with MiXCR from the PCR reads. Seen here are 460,000 or so distinct CDR3 sequences, approximately 25% observed once, and the top ten hold around 0.78%. Study-wide results and caveats: Jurkat TCR RNA spiked in from one cell (amid one million naive cells) was reportedly detectable.

The V end lost 6 bases, the J end lost 4 bases, and 15 bases lay between the germline ends. The CDR3 totals 14 residues. The germline V gene has CDR1 MNHNS and CDR2 SASEGT. Sequencing was carried out using naive CD8+ T cells from blood, with Jurkat cell RNA spiked in. As to subset: FACS-sorted CD8+CD4-CCR7+CD45RA+ naive T cells. The TCR comes from a human donor in good health. Some libraries in this study had Jurkat cell RNA spiked in. The V and J genes are TRBV6-1 and TRBJ1-1; D gene unclear. CDR3 coding DNA: TGTGCCAGCAGCGACGACTATCCTGGCACTGAAGCTTTCTTT. This sequence encodes CASSDDYPGTEAFF.